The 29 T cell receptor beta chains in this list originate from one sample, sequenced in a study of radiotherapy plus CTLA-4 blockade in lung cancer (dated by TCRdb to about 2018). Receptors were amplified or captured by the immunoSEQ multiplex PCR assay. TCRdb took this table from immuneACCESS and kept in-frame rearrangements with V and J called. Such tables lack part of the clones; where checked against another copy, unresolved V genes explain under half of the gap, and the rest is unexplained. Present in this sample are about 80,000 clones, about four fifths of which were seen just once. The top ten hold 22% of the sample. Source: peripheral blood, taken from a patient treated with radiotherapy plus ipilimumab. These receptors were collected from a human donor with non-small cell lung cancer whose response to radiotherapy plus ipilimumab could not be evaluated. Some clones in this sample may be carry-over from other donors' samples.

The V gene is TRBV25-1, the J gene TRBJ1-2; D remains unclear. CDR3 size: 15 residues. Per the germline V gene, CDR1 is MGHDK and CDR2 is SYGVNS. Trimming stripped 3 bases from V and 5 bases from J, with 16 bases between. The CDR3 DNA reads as TGTGCCAGCAGTGAGTTTGAGGGCAGTGGTTATGGCTACACCTTC. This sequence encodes CASSEFEGSGYGYTF.

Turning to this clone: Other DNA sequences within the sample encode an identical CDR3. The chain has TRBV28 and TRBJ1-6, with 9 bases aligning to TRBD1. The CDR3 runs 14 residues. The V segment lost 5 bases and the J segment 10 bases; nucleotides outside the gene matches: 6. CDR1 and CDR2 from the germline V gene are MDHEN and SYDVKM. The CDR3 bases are TGTGCCAGCAGTCCCGGGGACAGGGTCTCACCCCTCCACTTT. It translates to CASSPGDRVSPLHF.

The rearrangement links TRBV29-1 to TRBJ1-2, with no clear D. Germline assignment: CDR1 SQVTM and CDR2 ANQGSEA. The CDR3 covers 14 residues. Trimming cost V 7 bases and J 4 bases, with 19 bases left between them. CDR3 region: CSGLTTLWSYGYTF. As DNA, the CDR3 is TGCAGCGGTCTAACGACCCTCTGGAGCTATGGCTACACCTTC.

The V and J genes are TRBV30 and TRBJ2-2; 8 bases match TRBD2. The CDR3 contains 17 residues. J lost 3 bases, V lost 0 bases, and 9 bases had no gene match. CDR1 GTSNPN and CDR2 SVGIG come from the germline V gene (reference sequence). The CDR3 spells CAWSVFYSGDYTGELFF. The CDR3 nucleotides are TGTGCCTGGAGTGTTTTTTATAGCGGGGACTACACCGGGGAGCTGTTTTTT. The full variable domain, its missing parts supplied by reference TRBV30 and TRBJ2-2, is SQTIHQWPATLVQPVGSPLSLECTVEGTSNPNLYWYRQAAGRGLQLLFYSVGIGQISSEVPQNLSASRPQDRQFILSSKKLLLSDSGFYLCAWSVFYSGDYTGELFFGEGSRLTVL.

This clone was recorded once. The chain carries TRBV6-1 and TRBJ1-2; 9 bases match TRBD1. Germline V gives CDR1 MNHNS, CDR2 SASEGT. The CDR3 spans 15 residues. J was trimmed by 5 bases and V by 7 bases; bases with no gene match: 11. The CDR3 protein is CASKAPGQGSYGYTF. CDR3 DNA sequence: TGTGCCAGCAAGGCCCCGGGACAGGGTTCTTATGGCTACACCTTC.

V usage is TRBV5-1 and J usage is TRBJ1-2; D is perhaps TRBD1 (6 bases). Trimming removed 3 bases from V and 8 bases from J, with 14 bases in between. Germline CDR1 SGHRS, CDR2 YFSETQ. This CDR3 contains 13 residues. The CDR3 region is CASSSLGAKGYTF. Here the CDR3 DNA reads TGCGCCAGCAGCTCCCTGGGGGCAAAAGGCTACACCTTC.

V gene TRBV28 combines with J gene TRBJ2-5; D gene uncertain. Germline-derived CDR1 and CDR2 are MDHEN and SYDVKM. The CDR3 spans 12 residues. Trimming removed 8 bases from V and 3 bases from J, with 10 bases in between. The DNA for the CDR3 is TGTGCCAGCTACAACAGAGAAGAGACCCAGTACTTC. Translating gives CASYNREETQYF.

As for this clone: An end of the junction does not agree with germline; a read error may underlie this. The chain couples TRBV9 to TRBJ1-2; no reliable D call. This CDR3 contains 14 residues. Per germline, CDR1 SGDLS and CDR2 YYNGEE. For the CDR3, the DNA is TGTGCCAGCAGCTCCAGAGTGGATAACTACGGCTACACCTTC. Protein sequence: CASSSRVDNYGYTF.

CDR3 protein: CAWDRGREYEAFF. The CDR3 DNA is TGTGCCTGGGACAGGGGGCGCGAGTATGAAGCTTTCTTT. The chain employs TRBV30 and TRBJ1-1; 10 positions match TRBD1. There are 13 residues in the CDR3. In germline, CDR1 is GTSNPN, CDR2 SVGIG (reference sequence). The J segment lost 7 bases and the V segment lost 5 bases, leaving 7 bases of the junction unmatched.

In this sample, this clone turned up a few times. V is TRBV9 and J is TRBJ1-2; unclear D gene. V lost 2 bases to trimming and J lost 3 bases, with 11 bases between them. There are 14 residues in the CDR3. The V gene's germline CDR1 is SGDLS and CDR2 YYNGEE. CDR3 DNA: TGTGCCAGCAGCGTCCCAACAGTTCACTATGGCTACACCTTC. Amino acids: CASSVPTVHYGYTF.

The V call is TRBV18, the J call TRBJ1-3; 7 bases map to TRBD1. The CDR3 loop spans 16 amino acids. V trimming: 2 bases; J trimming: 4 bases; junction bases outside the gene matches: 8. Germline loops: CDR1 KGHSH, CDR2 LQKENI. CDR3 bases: TGTGCCAGCTCACCAGGATTACAGGGGTTCGGAAACACCATATATTTT. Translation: CASSPGLQGFGNTIYF.

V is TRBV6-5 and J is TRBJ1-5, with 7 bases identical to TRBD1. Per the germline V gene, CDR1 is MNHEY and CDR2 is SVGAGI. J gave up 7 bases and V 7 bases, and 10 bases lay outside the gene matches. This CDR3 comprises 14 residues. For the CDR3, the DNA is TGTGCCAGCAACCAACAGGGGCAGGGACAGCCCCAGCATTTT. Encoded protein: CASNQQGQGQPQHF.

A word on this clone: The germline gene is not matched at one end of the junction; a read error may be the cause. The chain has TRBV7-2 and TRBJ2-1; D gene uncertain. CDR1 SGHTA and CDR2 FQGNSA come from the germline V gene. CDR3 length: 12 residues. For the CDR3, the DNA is TGTGTCAGCAGCTTAGAGGTCGGGGAGCAGTTCTTC. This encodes CVSSLEVGEQFF.

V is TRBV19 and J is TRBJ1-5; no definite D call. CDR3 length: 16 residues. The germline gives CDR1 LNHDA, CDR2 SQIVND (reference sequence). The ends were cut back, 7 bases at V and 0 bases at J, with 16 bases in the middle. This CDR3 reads CASTKIPLDSNQPQHF. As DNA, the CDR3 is TGTGCCAGTACCAAAATACCACTAGATAGCAATCAGCCCCAGCATTTT.

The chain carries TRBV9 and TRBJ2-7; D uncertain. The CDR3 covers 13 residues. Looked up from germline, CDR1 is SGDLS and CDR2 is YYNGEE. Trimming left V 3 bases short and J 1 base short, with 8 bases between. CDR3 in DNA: TGTGCCAGCAGCGCGGCTAGTTCCTACGAGCAGTACTTC. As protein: CASSAASSYEQYF.

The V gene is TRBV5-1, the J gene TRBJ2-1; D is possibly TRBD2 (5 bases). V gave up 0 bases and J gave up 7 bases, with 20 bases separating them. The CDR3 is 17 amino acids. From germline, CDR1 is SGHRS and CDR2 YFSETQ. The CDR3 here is CASSLGGGGSPWNEQFF. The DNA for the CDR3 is TGCGCCAGCAGCTTGGGGGGTGGCGGGTCCCCGTGGAATGAGCAGTTCTTC. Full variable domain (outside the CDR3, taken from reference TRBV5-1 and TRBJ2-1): KAGVTQTPRYLIKTRGQQVTLSCSPISGHRSVSWYQQTPGQGLQFLFEYFSETQRNKGNFPGRFSGRQFSNSRSEMNVSTLELGDSALYLCASSLGGGGSPWNEQFFGPGTRLTVL.

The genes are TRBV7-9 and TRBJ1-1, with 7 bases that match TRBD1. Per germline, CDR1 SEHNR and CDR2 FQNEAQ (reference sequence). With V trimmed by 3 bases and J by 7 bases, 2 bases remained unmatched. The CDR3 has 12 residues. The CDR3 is CASSFGQDEAFF. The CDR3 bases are TGTGCCAGCAGCTTCGGACAGGATGAAGCTTTCTTT.

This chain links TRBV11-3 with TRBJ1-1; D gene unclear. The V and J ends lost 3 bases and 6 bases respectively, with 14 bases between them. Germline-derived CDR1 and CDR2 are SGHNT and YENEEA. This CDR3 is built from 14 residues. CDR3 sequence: CASSFIEDDPEAFF. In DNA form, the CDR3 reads TGTGCCAGCAGCTTTATTGAGGATGACCCTGAAGCTTTCTTT.

The chain's CDR3 is CASSPARTLHSYEQYF. CDR3 DNA sequence: TGTGCCAGCTCACCAGCGAGGACACTACACTCCTACGAGCAGTACTTC. The chain recombines TRBV18 with TRBJ2-7; a possible D gene is TRBD1 (5 bases). The V and J ends lost 2 bases and 0 bases respectively, with 14 bases between them. Germline CDR1 KGHSH, CDR2 LQKENI. The CDR3 length is 16 residues. Based on the CDR3 plus reference TRBV18 and TRBJ2-7, the full variable domain is NAGVMQNPRHLVRRRGQEARLRCSPMKGHSHVYWYRQLPEEGLKFMVYLQKENIIDESGMPKERFSAEFPKEGPSILRIQQVVRGDSAAYFCASSPARTLHSYEQYFGPGTRLTVT.

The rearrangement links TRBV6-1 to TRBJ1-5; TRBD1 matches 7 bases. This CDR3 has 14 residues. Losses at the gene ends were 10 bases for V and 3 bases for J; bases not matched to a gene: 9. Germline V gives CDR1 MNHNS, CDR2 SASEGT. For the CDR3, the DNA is TGTGCCACCCGCCCGGGACAGTACAATCAGCCCCAGCATTTT. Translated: CATRPGQYNQPQHF.

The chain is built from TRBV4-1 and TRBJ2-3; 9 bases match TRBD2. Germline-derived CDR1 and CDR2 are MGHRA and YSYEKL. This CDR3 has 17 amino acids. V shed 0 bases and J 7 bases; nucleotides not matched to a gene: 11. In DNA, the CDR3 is TGCGCCAGCAGCCAAGATGACGCGGGGGGGACTGAGAATACGCAGTATTTT. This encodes CASSQDDAGGTENTQYF.

The DNA for the CDR3 is TGTGCCAGCAGCTTTCGACTAGCATCGTACCAAGAGACCCAGTACTTC. Its protein is CASSFRLASYQETQYF. The chain is built from TRBV7-6 and TRBJ2-5; TRBD2 agrees at 7 bases. The CDR3 is made up of 16 amino acids. Per the germline V gene, CDR1 is SGHVS and CDR2 is FNYEAQ. V was clipped by 3 bases and J by 0 bases; unmatched bases: 7.

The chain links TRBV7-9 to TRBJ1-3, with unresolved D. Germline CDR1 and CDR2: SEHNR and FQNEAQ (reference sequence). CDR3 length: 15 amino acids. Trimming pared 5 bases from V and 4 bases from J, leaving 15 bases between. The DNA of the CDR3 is TGTGCCAGCAGCCCCCCGCGGCTATCAGGAAACACCATATATTTT. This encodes CASSPPRLSGNTIYF.

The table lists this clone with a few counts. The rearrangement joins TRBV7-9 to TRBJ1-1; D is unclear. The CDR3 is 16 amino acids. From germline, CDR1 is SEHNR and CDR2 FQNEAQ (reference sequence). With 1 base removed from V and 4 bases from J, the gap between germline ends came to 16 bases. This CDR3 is CASSLEYGVRGTEAFF. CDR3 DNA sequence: TGTGCCAGCAGCTTAGAGTACGGGGTTAGAGGCACTGAAGCTTTCTTT.

Here the CDR3 reads CASSQAAGNYGYTF. CDR3 sequence (DNA): TGCGCCAGCAGCCAAGCCGCAGGGAACTATGGCTACACCTTC. The V call is TRBV4-1, the J call TRBJ1-2, with D perhaps matching TRBD1 (5 bases). Germline-derived CDR1 and CDR2 are MGHRA and YSYEKL. V was clipped by 1 base and J by 2 bases, with 8 bases between them. The CDR3 length is 14 residues.

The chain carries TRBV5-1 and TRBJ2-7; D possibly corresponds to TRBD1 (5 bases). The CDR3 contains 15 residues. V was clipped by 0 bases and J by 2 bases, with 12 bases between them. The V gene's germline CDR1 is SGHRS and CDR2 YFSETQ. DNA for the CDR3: TGCGCCAGCAGCTTGGGGTGGACATCACCCTACGAGCAGTACTTC. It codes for CASSLGWTSPYEQYF.

CDR3 bases: TGCGCCAGCAGGGGGACAGGCCAAGAGACCCAGTACTTC. Translating it yields CASRGTGQETQYF. The chain joins TRBV5-1 to TRBJ2-5, with 8 bases matching TRBD1. Unmatched junction bases numbered 1, after V lost 5 bases and J lost 1 base. This CDR3 comprises 13 residues. Germline V lookup: CDR1 SGHRS, CDR2 YFSETQ.

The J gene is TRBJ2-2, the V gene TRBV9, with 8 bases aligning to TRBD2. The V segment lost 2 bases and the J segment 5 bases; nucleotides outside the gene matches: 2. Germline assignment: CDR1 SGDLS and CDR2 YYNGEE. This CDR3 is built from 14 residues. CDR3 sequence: CASSVRGETGELFF. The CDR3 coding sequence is TGTGCCAGCAGCGTGCGGGGGGAAACCGGGGAGCTGTTTTTT.

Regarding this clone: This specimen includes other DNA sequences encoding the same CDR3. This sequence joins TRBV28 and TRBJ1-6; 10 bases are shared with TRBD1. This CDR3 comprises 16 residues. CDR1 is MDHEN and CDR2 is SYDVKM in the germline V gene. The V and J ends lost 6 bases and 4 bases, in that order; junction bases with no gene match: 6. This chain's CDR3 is CASSSGQGSYNSPLHF. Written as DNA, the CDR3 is TGTGCCAGCAGCTCGGGACAGGGGTCATATAATTCACCCCTCCACTTT.